The clone carrying this T cell receptor beta chain was observed at least ten times. The CDR3 spans 18 residues. Trimming removed 0 bases from V and 4 bases from J, with 18 bases in between. Per the germline V gene, CDR1 is MNHEY and CDR2 is SVGAGI. TCR beta CDR3 region amplification was performed from RNA transcripts. The HTBI set primed first-round TCR CDR3 RT-PCR. Using its own MiXCR run on the multiplex PCR reads, TCRdb lists one record per CDR3 protein. The table lists about 700,000 distinct CDR3 sequences, approximately 15% of them singletons. This record comes from a study of T cells in Graves' hyperthyroidism and ophthalmopathy.

This clonotype was obtained from a woman under 30 with Graves' hyperthyroidism. Material for sequencing was blood. The V gene is TRBV6-5, the J gene TRBJ2-2; D is undetermined. CDR3: CASSYSKVLVPATGELFF. Here the CDR3 DNA reads TGTGCCAGCAGTTACTCGAAGGTCCTAGTTCCAGCCACCGGGGAGCTGTTTTTT.